The 14 T cell receptor beta chains presented below share a single source sample, sequenced in a study of regulatory T cells in long-lasting Graves disease. Time point denoted: persistent/refractory GD, antithyroid drugs over 5 years with positive TRAb. PBMC-derived RNA was used for the TCR library. Construction of the TCR beta libraries employed iRepertoire HTBI primers in conjunction with Arm-PCR of CDR3 regions. MiXCR was run by TCRdb on the multiplex PCR reads, yielding one entry per CDR3 protein. Of under 500,000 distinct CDR3 sequences in the sample, 20% were seen once. Material: peripheral blood mononuclear cells (PBMCs), obtained when the disease was refractory, from a patient treated with antithyroid drugs. The receptors derive from a female donor with Graves disease.

This clonotype was recorded only once. The rearrangement joins TRBV6-2 or TRBV6-3 to TRBJ2-5; D uncertain. This CDR3 is 15 amino acids long. CDR1 is MNHEY, CDR2 SVGEGT, per germline. Trimming cost V 6 bases and J 4 bases, with 18 bases left between them. CDR3 coding DNA: TGTGCCAGCAGACGAATCCTGACTGGCACAGAGACCCAGTACTTC. Translating it yields CASRRILTGTETQYF.

Only a few counts were recorded for this clonotype. The J gene is TRBJ2-7, the V gene TRBV30; weak D call: TRBD2 (7 bases). Germline V CDR1 and CDR2: GTSNPN, SVGIG (reference sequence). The CDR3 is 14 residues long. V lost 2 bases to trimming and J lost 5 bases, with 16 bases between them. The CDR3 DNA reads TGTGCCTGGAGTATCCCGGGGGGCATGGACGAGCAGTACTTC. Residues: CAWSIPGGMDEQYF.

This clonotype was picked up many times. The chain combines TRBV28 with TRBJ2-7; D is uncertain. The CDR3 spans 14 residues. CDR1 is MDHEN, CDR2 SYDVKM, per germline. Between the trimmed V and J ends, which lost 5 bases and 0 bases, there was a span of 11 bases. The CDR3 loop reads CASSDTLSSYEQYF. CDR3 coding DNA: TGTGCCAGCAGTGATACGCTGAGCTCCTACGAGCAGTACTTC.

Turning to this clonotype: As the CDR3 is not closed by the conserved phenylalanine or tryptophan, this likely results from a read error. V usage is TRBV4-1 and J usage is TRBJ1-5; D ambiguous. The germline CDR1 and CDR2 sequences are MGHRA and YSYEKL. This CDR3 has 15 amino acids. Trimming shortened V by 3 bases and J by 5 bases, and 14 bases separated the two germline ends. This CDR3 reads CASSHRTGGDQPQHS. In nucleotides, the CDR3 is TGCGCCAGCAGCCATAGAACTGGTGGTGATCAGCCCCAGCATTCT.

V is TRBV5-1 and J is TRBJ1-4; unclear D gene. Trimming left V 1 base short and J 7 bases short, with 8 bases between. CDR3 length: 13 amino acids. The germline CDR1 and CDR2 sequences are SGHRS and YFSETQ. Here the CDR3 reads CASSLPDPEKLFF. The CDR3 region has the DNA TGCGCCAGCAGCTTGCCAGACCCTGAAAAACTGTTTTTT. The full variable domain, rest sourced from reference TRBV5-1 and TRBJ1-4, is KAGVTQTPRYLIKTRGQQVTLSCSPISGHRSVSWYQQTPGQGLQFLFEYFSETQRNKGNFPGRFSGRQFSNSRSEMNVSTLELGDSALYLCASSLPDPEKLFFGSGTQLSVL.

This clonotype was seen more than once but under ten times. The rearrangement links TRBV28 to TRBJ2-5; perhaps TRBD2 as D (6 bases). Trimming removed 3 bases from V and 5 bases from J, with 19 bases in between. This CDR3 is built from 16 residues. Germline values: CDR1 MDHEN, CDR2 SYDVKM. CDR3 in amino acids: CASSFLKGPGGETQYF. CDR3 coding DNA: TGTGCCAGCAGTTTTCTCAAGGGACCCGGGGGTGAGACCCAGTACTTC.

At least ten counts were recorded for this clonotype. The CDR3, as DNA: TGTGCCAGCAGTGCAGGACAGGGGGCGGCCCGGTATGGCTACACCTTC. Protein product: CASSAGQGAARYGYTF. The V call is TRBV2, the J call TRBJ1-2, with 11 positions matching TRBD1. The CDR3 has 16 residues. V dropped 4 bases and J dropped 5; count of bases not matched to a gene: 9. The germline V gene encodes CDR1 SNHLY and CDR2 FYNNEI.

The rearrangement links TRBV29-1 to TRBJ2-7; unclear D gene. Trimming stripped 3 bases from V and 2 bases from J, with 11 bases between. The CDR3 consists of 13 residues. Germline lookup yields CDR1 SQVTM and CDR2 ANQGSEA. The CDR3 DNA is TGCAGCGTTGAGTCGGTCAGACCCTACGAGCAGTACTTC. It translates to CSVESVRPYEQYF.

This clonotype was observed at least ten times. The chain employs TRBV7-9 and TRBJ1-1; 11 nucleotides align to TRBD1. CDR3 length: 15 amino acids. V was pared by 5 bases and J by 4 bases, with 6 bases of the junction left unmatched. Germline assignment: CDR1 SEHNR and CDR2 FQNEAQ (reference sequence). The CDR3 protein is CASSKSGTGGTEAFF. For the CDR3, the DNA is TGTGCCAGCAGCAAATCCGGGACAGGGGGCACTGAAGCTTTCTTT.

Ten or more counts support this clonotype. This sequence joins TRBV30 and TRBJ2-6; TRBD1 matches at 7 bases. Trimming took 3 bases from V and 0 from J; bases not matched to a gene: 5. From germline, CDR1 is GTSNPN and CDR2 SVGIG (reference sequence). CDR3 length: 16 residues. The CDR3 loop reads CAWRATGNSGANVLTF. CDR3 in DNA: TGTGCCTGGAGAGCGACAGGGAACTCTGGGGCCAACGTCCTGACTTTC.

This clonotype came up many times. The V and J genes are TRBV7-9 and TRBJ1-4; 7 bases line up with TRBD1. Per the germline V gene, CDR1 is SEHNR and CDR2 is FQNEAQ (reference sequence). This CDR3 is built from 14 residues. After removal of 6 bases from V and 8 bases from J, the junction contained 9 bases not matched to a gene. The CDR3 reads CASRSDREREKLFF. CDR3 nucleotides: TGTGCCAGCAGATCCGACAGGGAACGAGAAAAACTGTTTTTT.

This clonotype was seen repeatedly, ten times or more. The chain employs TRBV5-1 and TRBJ2-7; possible D gene TRBD1, 8 bases. The CDR3 has 14 amino acids. Germline assignment: CDR1 SGHRS and CDR2 YFSETQ. Trimming removed 5 bases from V and 7 bases from J, with 19 bases in between. The CDR3 DNA reads as TGCGCCAGCAGATATCAGGGGGCAGCGGGGGAGCAGTACTTC. Translated, it gives CASRYQGAAGEQYF.

This clonotype was counted between two and nine times. The chain combines TRBV7-9 with TRBJ1-1; the match to TRBD1 covers 12 bases. V shed 5 bases, J shed 6 bases, and the junction held 10 bases outside the gene matches. Germline CDR1 is SEHNR and CDR2 is FQNEAQ (reference sequence). This CDR3 is 16 amino acids long. CDR3 in amino acids: CASSHPGQGALAEAFF. The CDR3 region has the DNA TGTGCCAGCAGCCACCCGGGACAGGGGGCACTCGCTGAAGCTTTCTTT.

This chain uses TRBV11-2 with TRBJ2-3; D is perhaps TRBD1 (5 bases). In germline, CDR1 is SGHAT, CDR2 FQNNGV. This CDR3 is built from 15 residues. Trimming pared 2 bases from V and 0 bases from J, leaving 9 bases between. The CDR3 region has the DNA TGTGCCAGCAGCTTACAAGGGGTCAGCACAGATACGCAGTATTTT. Translating gives CASSLQGVSTDTQYF.